Each of the 16 T cell receptor beta chains below was sequenced from the same sample in a study of blood T cell repertoires in COVID-19. Assay: immunoSEQ multiplex PCR; the TCRdb copy retains only in-frame clones and omits some. Among about 330,000 clones listed, about 89% were seen once. The specimen was PBMCs or T cells enriched from blood (not recorded which). Source of these receptors: a woman in her thirties who had recovered from COVID-19.

The CDR3: CASSFRGETQYF. In nucleotides, the CDR3 is TGTGCCAGCAGCTTTAGGGGGGAGACCCAGTACTTC. The V gene is TRBV6-5, the J gene TRBJ2-5, with D possibly TRBD1 on 6 matching bases. The CDR3 has 12 amino acids. Germline V gene data show CDR1 as MNHEY and CDR2 as SVGAGI. V lost 6 bases and J lost 5, with 10 bases in between.

The chain links TRBV4-3 to TRBJ2-7, with a possible D match to TRBD1 (6 bases). The CDR3 is made up of 18 amino acids. Germline loops: CDR1 LGHNA, CDR2 YSLEER. The V end lost 0 bases, the J end lost 2 bases, and 20 bases lay between the germline ends. The CDR3 region has the DNA TGCGCCAGCAGCCAAGATCGTATCAGGGGCCCCGTCGCCTACGAGCAGTACTTC. This codes for CASSQDRIRGPVAYEQYF.

V and J are TRBV9 and TRBJ2-1; TRBD2 is a possible D gene (5 bases). The germline gives CDR1 SGDLS, CDR2 YYNGEE. Trimming took off 3 bases at V and 0 bases at J, with 10 bases between the two ends. The CDR3 has 15 amino acids. The CDR3 sequence: CASSALAASYNEQFF. CDR3 nucleotide sequence: TGTGCCAGCAGCGCCCTAGCTGCCTCCTACAATGAGCAGTTCTTC.

CDR3 DNA: TGTGCCAGCAGCGCCTCCCTTTGGGGGGGCGGACGCACTGAAGCTTTCTTT. Its translation: CASSASLWGGGRTEAFF. The genes are TRBV2 and TRBJ1-1; perhaps TRBD1 as D (6 bases). Germline CDR1 SNHLY, CDR2 FYNNEI. There are 17 residues in the CDR3. The V gene lost 6 bases and the J gene lost 4 bases, with 24 bases spanning the gap.

The CDR3 DNA reads TGCGCCAGCAGTCCACTAGCGGGGGGTTTCTCAGATACGCAGTATTTT. As protein: CASSPLAGGFSDTQYF. This chain links TRBV5-1 with TRBJ2-3, with TRBD2 identical over 12 bases. V lost 5 bases, J lost 4 bases, and 8 bases stayed unmatched. The CDR3 loop spans 16 amino acids. Germline-derived CDR1 and CDR2 are SGHRS and YFSETQ.

The rearrangement links TRBV5-4 to TRBJ1-5; D uncertain. The V end lost 2 bases, the J end lost 7 bases, and 10 bases lay between the germline ends. Germline V gene data show CDR1 as SGHNT and CDR2 as YYREEE (reference sequence). This CDR3 contains 13 residues. CDR3 nucleotide sequence: TGTGCCAGCAGCTTCGAGGGTGGGCAGCCCCAGCATTTT. Encoded protein: CASSFEGGQPQHF.

The gene calls are TRBV30 and TRBJ1-2, with D possibly matching TRBD1 (5 bases). V was pared by 5 bases and J by 8 bases, with 21 bases between. Germline V gives CDR1 GTSNPN, CDR2 SVGIG (reference sequence). CDR3 length: 14 residues. CDR3 sequence reads: CAWGPPPGLLGYTF. CDR3 nucleotide sequence: TGTGCCTGGGGACCCCCCCCAGGGTTGTTGGGCTACACCTTC.

The chain is built from TRBV5-1 and TRBJ2-7; possibly TRBD1 for D (7 bases). This CDR3 has 15 amino acids. V lost 0 bases to trimming and J lost 3 bases, with 13 bases between them. The V gene's germline CDR1 is SGHRS and CDR2 YFSETQ. This CDR3 reads CASSLAQGGIYEQYF. The CDR3 bases are TGCGCCAGCAGCTTGGCTCAGGGGGGTATCTACGAGCAGTACTTC. The full variable domain, with the rest looked up from reference TRBV5-1 and TRBJ2-7, is KAGVTQTPRYLIKTRGQQVTLSCSPISGHRSVSWYQQTPGQGLQFLFEYFSETQRNKGNFPGRFSGRQFSNSRSEMNVSTLELGDSALYLCASSLAQGGIYEQYFGPGTRLTVT.

The chain has TRBV5-1 and TRBJ1-1, with D possibly TRBD1 on 6 matching bases. The germline CDR1 and CDR2 sequences are SGHRS and YFSETQ. The germline V and J ends were trimmed by 3 bases and 4 bases, with 13 bases remaining between them. The CDR3 is made up of 14 amino acids. CDR3 residues: CASSSHRVRTEAFF. The CDR3 DNA follows: TGCGCCAGCAGCTCCCACAGGGTGCGCACTGAAGCTTTCTTT.

The V gene is TRBV5-6, the J gene TRBJ2-1; TRBD2 aligns across 10 bases. Trimming took 0 bases from V and 4 from J; bases not matched to a gene: 1. Germline assignment: CDR1 SGHDT and CDR2 YYEEEE. The CDR3 sequence is 15 residues long. CDR3 nucleotide sequence: TGTGCCAGCAGCTTGGCTAGCGGGGGTTACAATGAGCAGTTCTTC. It translates to CASSLASGGYNEQFF.

The chain is built from TRBV19 and TRBJ2-3; 15 bases line up with TRBD2. The CDR3 extends over 16 amino acids. The V gene's germline CDR1 is LNHDA and CDR2 SQIVND (reference sequence). The junction had 4 bases not matched to a gene; V was cut back by 3 bases and J by 6 bases. This chain's CDR3 is CASSIGTSGGPDTQYF. The CDR3 nucleotides read TGTGCCAGTAGTATCGGGACTAGCGGGGGGCCGGATACGCAGTATTTT.

The chain links TRBV24-1 to TRBJ2-7; no definite D call. The CDR3 has 13 amino acids. The V and J ends lost 4 bases and 2 bases respectively, with 8 bases between them. Germline CDR1 is KGHDR and CDR2 is SFDVKD. The CDR3 nucleotides read TGTGCCACCAGTGACCCCCAAACCTACGAGCAGTACTTC. The encoded protein is CATSDPQTYEQYF.

The chain couples TRBV30 to TRBJ2-5; 10 bases fit TRBD1. V lost 2 bases and J lost 5; bases outside the gene matches: 5. Per germline, CDR1 GTSNPN and CDR2 SVGIG (reference sequence). This CDR3 has 14 amino acids. Written as DNA, the CDR3 is TGTGCCTGGAGTCCGCGGACAGGGGGGGAGACCCAGTACTTC. Protein: CAWSPRTGGETQYF.

The CDR3 sequence is CAWNHGPEAFF. For the CDR3, the DNA is TGTGCCTGGAACCATGGGCCTGAAGCTTTCTTT. The gene calls are TRBV30 and TRBJ1-1; D gene uncertain. The V end lost 4 bases, the J end lost 6 bases, and 9 bases lay between the germline ends. Germline V lookup: CDR1 GTSNPN, CDR2 SVGIG (reference sequence). This CDR3 spans 11 amino acids.

V usage is TRBV18 and J usage is TRBJ2-1, with 9 bases matching TRBD1. J gave up 7 bases and V 6 bases, and 7 bases lay outside the gene matches. This CDR3 has 14 residues. Germline lookup yields CDR1 KGHSH and CDR2 LQKENI. The CDR3 here is CASSTGTGMNEQFF. The CDR3 nucleotides are TGTGCCAGCTCCACCGGGACAGGGATGAATGAGCAGTTCTTC.

Only one count was recorded for this clone. The rearrangement joins TRBV5-1 to TRBJ1-5; D remains unclear. The CDR3 sequence is 16 residues long. Trimming left V 0 bases short and J 7 bases short, with 17 bases between. Germline V gene lookup returns CDR1 SGHRS and CDR2 YFSETQ. In DNA form, the CDR3 reads TGCGCCAGCAGCTTGGGACCGCAGGAGGGTAGCCAGCCCCAGCATTTT. Translated: CASSLGPQEGSQPQHF.